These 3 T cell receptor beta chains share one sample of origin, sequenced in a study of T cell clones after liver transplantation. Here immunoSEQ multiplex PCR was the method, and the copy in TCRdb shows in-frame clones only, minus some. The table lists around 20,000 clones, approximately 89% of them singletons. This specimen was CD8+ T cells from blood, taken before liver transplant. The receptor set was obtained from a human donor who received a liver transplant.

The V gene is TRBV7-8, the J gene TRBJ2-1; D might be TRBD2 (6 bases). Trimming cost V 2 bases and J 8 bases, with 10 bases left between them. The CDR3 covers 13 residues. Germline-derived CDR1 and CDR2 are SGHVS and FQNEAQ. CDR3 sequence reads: CASSLYGSYEQFF. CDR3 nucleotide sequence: TGTGCCAGCAGCTTATACGGGAGCTATGAGCAGTTCTTC. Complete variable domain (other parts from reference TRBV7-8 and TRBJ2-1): GAGVSQSPRYKVAKRGQDVALRCDPISGHVSLFWYQQALGQGPEFLTYFQNEAQLDKSGLPSDRFFAERPEGSVSTLKIQRTQQEDSAVYLCASSLYGSYEQFFGPGTRLTVL.

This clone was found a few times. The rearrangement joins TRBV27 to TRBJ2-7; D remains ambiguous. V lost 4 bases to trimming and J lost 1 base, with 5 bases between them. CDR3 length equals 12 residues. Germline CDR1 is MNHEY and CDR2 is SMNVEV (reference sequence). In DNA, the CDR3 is TGTGCCAGCAGTTCAGGATCCTACGAGCAGTACTTC. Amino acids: CASSSGSYEQYF.

The CDR3 DNA follows: TGTGCCAGCATTCACAGGCCTAGCAGCAATGAGCAGTTCTTC. Its translation is CASIHRPSSNEQFF. The V gene is TRBV6-1, the J gene TRBJ2-1; D may match TRBD1 or TRBD2 (5 bases each). The CDR3 spans 14 residues. V lost 7 bases to trimming and J lost 6 bases, with 16 bases between them. The germline V gene encodes CDR1 MNHNS and CDR2 SASEGT.